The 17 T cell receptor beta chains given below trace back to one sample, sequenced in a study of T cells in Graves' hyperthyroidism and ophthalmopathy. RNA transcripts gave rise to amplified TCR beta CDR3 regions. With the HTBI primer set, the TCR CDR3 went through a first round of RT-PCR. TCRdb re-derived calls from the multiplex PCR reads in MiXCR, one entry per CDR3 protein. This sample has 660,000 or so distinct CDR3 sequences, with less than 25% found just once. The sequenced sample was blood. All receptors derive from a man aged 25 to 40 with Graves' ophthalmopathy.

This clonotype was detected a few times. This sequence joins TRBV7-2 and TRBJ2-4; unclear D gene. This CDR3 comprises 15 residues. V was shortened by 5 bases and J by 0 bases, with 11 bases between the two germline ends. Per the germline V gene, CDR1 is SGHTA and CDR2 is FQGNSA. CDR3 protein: CASSPRRLAKNIQYF. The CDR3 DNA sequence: TGTGCCAGCAGCCCCCGGAGATTAGCCAAAAACATTCAGTACTTC.

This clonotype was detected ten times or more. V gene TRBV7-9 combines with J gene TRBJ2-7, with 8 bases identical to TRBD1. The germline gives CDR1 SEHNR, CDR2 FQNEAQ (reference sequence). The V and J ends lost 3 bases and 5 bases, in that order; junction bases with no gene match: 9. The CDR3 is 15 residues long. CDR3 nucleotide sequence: TGTGCCAGCAGCTTCGCGCGACAGGGGATCGACGAGCAGTACTTC. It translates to CASSFARQGIDEQYF.

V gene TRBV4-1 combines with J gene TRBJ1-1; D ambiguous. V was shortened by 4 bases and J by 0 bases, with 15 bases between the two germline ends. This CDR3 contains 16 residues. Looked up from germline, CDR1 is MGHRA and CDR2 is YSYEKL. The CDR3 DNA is TGCGCCAGCAGCCCGCCAATGATTTTGATGAACACTGAAGCTTTCTTT. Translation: CASSPPMILMNTEAFF.

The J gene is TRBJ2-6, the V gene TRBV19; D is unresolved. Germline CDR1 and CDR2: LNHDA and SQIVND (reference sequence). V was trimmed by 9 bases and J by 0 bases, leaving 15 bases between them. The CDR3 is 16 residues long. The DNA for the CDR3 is TGTGCCAGCCCGCCCAAGGGAAACTCTGGGGCCAACGTCCTGACTTTC. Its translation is CASPPKGNSGANVLTF.

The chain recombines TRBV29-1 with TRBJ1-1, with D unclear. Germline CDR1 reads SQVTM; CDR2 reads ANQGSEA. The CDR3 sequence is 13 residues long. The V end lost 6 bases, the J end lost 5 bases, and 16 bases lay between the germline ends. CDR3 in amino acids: CSVRLTLGTEAFF. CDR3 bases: TGCAGCGTCAGGCTTACCCTGGGGACTGAAGCTTTCTTT. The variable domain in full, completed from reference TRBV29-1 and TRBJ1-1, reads SAVISQKPSRDICQRGTSLTIQCQVDSQVTMMFWYRQQPGQSLTLIATANQGSEATYESGFVIDKFPISRPNLTFSTLTVSNMSPEDSSIYLCSVRLTLGTEAFFGQGTRLTVV.

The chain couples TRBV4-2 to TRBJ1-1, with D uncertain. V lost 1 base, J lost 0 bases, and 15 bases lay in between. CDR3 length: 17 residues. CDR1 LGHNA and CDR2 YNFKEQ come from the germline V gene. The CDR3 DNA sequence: TGTGCCAGCAGCCAAGGGACGGACTACGAAATGAACACTGAAGCTTTCTTT. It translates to CASSQGTDYEMNTEAFF.

The CDR3 DNA is TGCAGCGTTGAAGCACCAGGAAGGGGCTATGGCTACACCTTC. Translating gives CSVEAPGRGYGYTF. The chain is built from TRBV29-1 and TRBJ1-2; maybe TRBD1 (5 bases). V was trimmed by 1 base and J by 4 bases, leaving 13 bases between them. In germline, CDR1 is SQVTM, CDR2 ANQGSEA. This CDR3 region has 14 residues. Full variable domain (rest looked up from reference TRBV29-1 and TRBJ1-2): SAVISQKPSRDICQRGTSLTIQCQVDSQVTMMFWYRQQPGQSLTLIATANQGSEATYESGFVIDKFPISRPNLTFSTLTVSNMSPEDSSIYLCSVEAPGRGYGYTFGSGTRLTVV.

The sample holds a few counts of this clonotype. CDR3 DNA sequence: TGCAGTGCTAGAGATCAGGCTAGCGGACCCTCGGAGCAGTACTTC. Translating gives CSARDQASGPSEQYF. The chain carries TRBV20-1 and TRBJ2-7, with 7 positions matching TRBD2. Trimming cost V 0 bases and J 7 bases; bases outside gene matches: 12. CDR3 size: 15 residues. Germline CDR1 and CDR2: DFQATT and SNEGSKA (reference sequence).

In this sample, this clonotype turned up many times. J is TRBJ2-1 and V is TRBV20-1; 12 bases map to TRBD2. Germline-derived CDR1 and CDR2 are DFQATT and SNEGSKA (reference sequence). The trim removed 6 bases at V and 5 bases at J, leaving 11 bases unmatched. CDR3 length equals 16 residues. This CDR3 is CSATGLAGKTNNEQFF. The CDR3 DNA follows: TGCAGTGCGACGGGACTAGCGGGTAAAACTAACAATGAGCAGTTCTTC.

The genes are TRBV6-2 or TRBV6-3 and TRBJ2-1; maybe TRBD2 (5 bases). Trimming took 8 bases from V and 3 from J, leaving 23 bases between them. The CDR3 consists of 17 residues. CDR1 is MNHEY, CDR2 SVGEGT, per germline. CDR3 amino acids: CASGKGLATHLYNEQFF. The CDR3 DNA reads TGTGCCAGCGGGAAGGGATTAGCGACCCACCTCTACAATGAGCAGTTCTTC.

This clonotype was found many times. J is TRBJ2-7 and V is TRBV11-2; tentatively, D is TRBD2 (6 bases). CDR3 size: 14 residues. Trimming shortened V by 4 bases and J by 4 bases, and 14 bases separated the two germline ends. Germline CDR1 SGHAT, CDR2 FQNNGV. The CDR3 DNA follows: TGTGCCAGCAGCTCCTTAGCGGCTAATTACGAGCAGTACTTC. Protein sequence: CASSSLAANYEQYF.

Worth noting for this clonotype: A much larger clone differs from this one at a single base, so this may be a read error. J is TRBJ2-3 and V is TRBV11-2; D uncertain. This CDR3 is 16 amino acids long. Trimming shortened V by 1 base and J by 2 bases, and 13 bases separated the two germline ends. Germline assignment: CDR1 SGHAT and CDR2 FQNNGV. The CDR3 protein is CASSLVGNGATDTQYF. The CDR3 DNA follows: TGTGCCAGCAGCTTAGTGGGCAACGGAGCCACAGATACGCAGTATTTT.

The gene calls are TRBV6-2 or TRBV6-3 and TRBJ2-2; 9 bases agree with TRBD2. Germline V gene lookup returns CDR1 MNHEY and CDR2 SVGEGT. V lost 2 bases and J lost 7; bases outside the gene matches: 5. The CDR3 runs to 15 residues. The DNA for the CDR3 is TGTGCCAGCAGTTACGTAGCGGGAGTTATCGGGGAGCTGTTTTTT. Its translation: CASSYVAGVIGELFF.

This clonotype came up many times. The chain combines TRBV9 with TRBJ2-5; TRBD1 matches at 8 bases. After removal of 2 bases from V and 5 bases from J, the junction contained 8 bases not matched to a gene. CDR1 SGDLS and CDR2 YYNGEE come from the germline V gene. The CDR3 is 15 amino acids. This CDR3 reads CASSVGGQDGETQYF. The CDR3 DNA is TGTGCCAGCAGCGTGGGGGGACAGGACGGGGAGACCCAGTACTTC.

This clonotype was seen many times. The CDR3 here is CASSFAGEETQYF. The CDR3 nucleotides read TGTGCCAGCAGTTTCGCAGGGGAAGAGACCCAGTACTTC. The genes are TRBV28 and TRBJ2-5; possible D gene TRBD1, 6 bases. The V and J ends lost 3 bases and 3 bases respectively, with 8 bases between them. The CDR3 contains 13 residues. From germline, CDR1 is MDHEN and CDR2 SYDVKM. The full variable domain, completed using reference TRBV28 and TRBJ2-5, is DVKVTQSSRYLVKRTGEKVFLECVQDMDHENMFWYRQDPGLGLRLIYFSYDVKMKEKGDIPEGYSVSREKKERFSLILESASTNQTSMYLCASSFAGEETQYFGPGTRLLVL.

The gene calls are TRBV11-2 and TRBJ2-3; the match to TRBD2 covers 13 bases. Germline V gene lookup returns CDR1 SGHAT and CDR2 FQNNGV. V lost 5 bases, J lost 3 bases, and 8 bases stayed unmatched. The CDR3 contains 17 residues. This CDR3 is CASSLRTSGRYTDTQYF. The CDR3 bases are TGTGCCAGCAGCCTCCGGACTAGCGGGAGATATACAGATACGCAGTATTTT.

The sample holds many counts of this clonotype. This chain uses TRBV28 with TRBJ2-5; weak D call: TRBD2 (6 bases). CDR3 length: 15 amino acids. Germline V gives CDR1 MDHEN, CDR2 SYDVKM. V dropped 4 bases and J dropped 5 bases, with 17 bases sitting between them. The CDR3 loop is CASSYTPGRRETQYF. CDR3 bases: TGTGCCAGCAGTTACACACCTGGGAGGCGGGAGACCCAGTACTTC.